This T cell receptor beta chain came from a study of T-cell reconstitution after alpha-beta-depleted transplantation in children. The CDR3 consists of 12 residues. The V gene end was trimmed by 6 bases and the J gene end by 7 bases; junction bases not matched to a gene: 3. Germline CDR1 is MNHEY and CDR2 is SMNVEV (reference sequence). Worth noting for this clonotype: No antigen is known for it.

Study-level points and caveats: Counts and diversity of T cells one year after transplant came mostly from newly produced T cells. Expanded clones from the graft, numbering several hundred, reportedly supplied alpha-beta T cells about two months after transplant.

Library preparation (for TCRbeta) was performed with unique molecular identifiers. TCRdb reprocessed the PCR reads with MiXCR, giving one entry per CDR3 protein. The sample has about a million distinct CDR3 sequences, about 26% seen once; the top ten hold around 30%. The sequence was obtained from a boy under three years old who had a stem cell transplant for SCID, so the T cells may come from the graft donor. This chain joins TRBV27 and TRBJ2-1, with TRBD1 matching over 7 bases. The sample here was PBMCs, mostly from graft donor cells, taken 360 days after TCRalphabeta/CD19-depleted stem cell transplant. The CDR3 nucleotides read TGTGCCAGCAGACAGGGGAGTAATGAGCAGTTCTTC. The encoded protein is CASRQGSNEQFF.